Only a few counts were recorded for the clone carrying this T cell receptor beta chain. The authors prepared the TCRbeta library with unique molecular identifiers. TCRdb fed the PCR reads into MiXCR, producing one record per CDR3 protein. The repertoire holds approximately 350,000 distinct CDR3 sequences, with 10% as singletons. This record belongs to a study of T-cell reconstitution after alpha-beta-depleted transplantation in children. Trimming cost V 1 base and J 0 bases, with 3 bases left between them. The CDR3 is made up of 14 amino acids. Germline CDR1 reads LGHNA; CDR2 reads YSLEER. This clonotype was obtained from a human donor who donated a stem cell graft to a child with acute lymphoblastic leukemia. This specimen was PBMCs from the stem cell graft donor, taken from the stem cell graft. The rearrangement uses TRBV4-3 and TRBJ1-4; no reliable D call. CDR3 bases: TGCGCCAGCAGCCAAGCTGCAACTAATGAAAAACTGTTTTTT. This encodes CASSQAATNEKLFF.